The subject of this entry is one TCR beta chain. Its cognate antigen is unknown. These data come from a study of cytomegalovirus exposure and HLA in healthy donors. Broader study findings: Across donors, most TCRs were seen rarely, yet some public ones were widespread. Some TCR beta chains (more than 150 of them) were listed as cytomegalovirus-associated.

Using immunoSEQ multiplex PCR, the repertoire was profiled, and TCRdb retains in-frame clones only, with some absent. The profile covers about 200,000 clones, with around 87% appearing a single time and approximately 2% taken by the ten largest. Germline V gene lookup returns CDR1 MNHEY and CDR2 SVGAGI. Trimming removed 4 bases at V and 7 bases at J, with 16 bases between. The CDR3 totals 15 residues. The material sequenced was PBMCs. The V call is TRBV6-5, the J call TRBJ1-4; perhaps TRBD1 as D (5 bases). The TCR comes from a woman between 18 and 29 years old in good health and CMV-seropositive. Here the CDR3 DNA reads TGTGCCAGCAGTTCCGGAGGGGTGTTCGGTGAAAAACTGTTTTTT. As protein: CASSSGGVFGEKLFF.